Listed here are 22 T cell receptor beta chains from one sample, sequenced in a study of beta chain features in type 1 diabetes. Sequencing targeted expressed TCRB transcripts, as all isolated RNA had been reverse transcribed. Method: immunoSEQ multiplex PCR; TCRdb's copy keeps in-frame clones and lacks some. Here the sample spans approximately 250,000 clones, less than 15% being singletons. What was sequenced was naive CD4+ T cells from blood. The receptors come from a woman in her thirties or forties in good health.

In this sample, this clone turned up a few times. CDR3 loop: CASSRGQGDGNQPQHF. The CDR3 DNA reads as TGTGCCAGCAGCAGGGGACAGGGGGATGGCAATCAGCCCCAGCATTTT. J is TRBJ1-5 and V is TRBV7-9; 11 nucleotides match TRBD1. The CDR3 length is 16 residues. Per the germline V gene, CDR1 is SEHNR and CDR2 is FQNEAQ (reference sequence). The junction had 5 bases not matched to a gene; V was cut back by 5 bases and J by 2 bases.

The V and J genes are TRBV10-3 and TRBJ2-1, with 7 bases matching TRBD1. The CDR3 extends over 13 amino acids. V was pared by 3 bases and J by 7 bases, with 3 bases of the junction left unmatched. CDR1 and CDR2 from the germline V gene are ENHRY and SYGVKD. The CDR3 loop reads CAISEDRANEQFF. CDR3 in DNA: TGTGCCATCAGTGAAGACAGGGCGAATGAGCAGTTCTTC.

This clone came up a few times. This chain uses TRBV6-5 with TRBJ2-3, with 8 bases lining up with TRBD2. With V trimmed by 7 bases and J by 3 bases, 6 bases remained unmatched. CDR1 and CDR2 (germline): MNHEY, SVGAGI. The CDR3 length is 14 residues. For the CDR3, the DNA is TGTGCCAGCAAGCGGGGGCTTGAGACAGATACGCAGTATTTT. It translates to CASKRGLETDTQYF.

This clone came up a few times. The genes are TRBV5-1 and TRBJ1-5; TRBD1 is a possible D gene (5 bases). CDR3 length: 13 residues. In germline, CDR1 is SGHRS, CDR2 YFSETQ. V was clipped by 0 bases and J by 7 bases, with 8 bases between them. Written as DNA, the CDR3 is TGCGCCAGCAGCTTGGAAGGGGTCCAGCCCCAGCATTTT. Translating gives CASSLEGVQPQHF. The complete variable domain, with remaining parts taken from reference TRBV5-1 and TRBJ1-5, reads KAGVTQTPRYLIKTRGQQVTLSCSPISGHRSVSWYQQTPGQGLQFLFEYFSETQRNKGNFPGRFSGRQFSNSRSEMNVSTLELGDSALYLCASSLEGVQPQHFGDGTRLSIL.

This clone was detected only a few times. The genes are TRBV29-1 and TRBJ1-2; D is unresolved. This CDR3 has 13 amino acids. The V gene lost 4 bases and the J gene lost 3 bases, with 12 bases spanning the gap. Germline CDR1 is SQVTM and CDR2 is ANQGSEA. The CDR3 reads CSVVPLGDYGYTF. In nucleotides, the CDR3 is TGCAGCGTTGTGCCCCTCGGTGACTATGGCTACACCTTC.

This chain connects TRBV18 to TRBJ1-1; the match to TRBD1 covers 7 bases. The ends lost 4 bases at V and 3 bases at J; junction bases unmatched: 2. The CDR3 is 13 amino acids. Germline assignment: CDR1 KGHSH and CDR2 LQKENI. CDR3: CASSHGQDTEAFF. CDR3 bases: TGTGCCAGCTCACACGGACAGGACACTGAAGCTTTCTTT.

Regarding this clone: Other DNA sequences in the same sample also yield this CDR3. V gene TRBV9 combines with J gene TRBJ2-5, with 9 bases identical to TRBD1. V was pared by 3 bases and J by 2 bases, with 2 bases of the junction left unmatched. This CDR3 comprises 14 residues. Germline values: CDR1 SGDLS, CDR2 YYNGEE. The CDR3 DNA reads TGTGCCAGCAGCGCAGGACAGGGGCAAGAGACCCAGTACTTC. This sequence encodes CASSAGQGQETQYF.

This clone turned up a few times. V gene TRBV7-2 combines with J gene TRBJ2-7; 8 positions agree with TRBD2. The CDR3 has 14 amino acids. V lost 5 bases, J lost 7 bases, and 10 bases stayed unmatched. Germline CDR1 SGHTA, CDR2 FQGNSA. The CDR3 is CASSPDGGAGEQYF. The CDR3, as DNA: TGTGCCAGCAGCCCAGACGGGGGGGCGGGGGAGCAGTACTTC.

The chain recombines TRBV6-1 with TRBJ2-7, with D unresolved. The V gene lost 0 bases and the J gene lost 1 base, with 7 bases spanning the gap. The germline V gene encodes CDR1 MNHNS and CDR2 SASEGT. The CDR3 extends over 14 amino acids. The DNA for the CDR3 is TGTGCCAGCAGTGAAGCGGGCAGGTCCTACGAGCAGTACTTC. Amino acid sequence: CASSEAGRSYEQYF.

The CDR3: CASTGENTGELFF. The CDR3 coding sequence is TGTGCCAGCACGGGAGAAAACACCGGGGAGCTGTTTTTT. The V call is TRBV6-5, the J call TRBJ2-2; perhaps TRBD2 as D (6 bases). The CDR3 runs to 13 residues. V was shortened by 7 bases and J by 2 bases, with 8 bases between the two germline ends. Germline CDR1 is MNHEY and CDR2 is SVGAGI.

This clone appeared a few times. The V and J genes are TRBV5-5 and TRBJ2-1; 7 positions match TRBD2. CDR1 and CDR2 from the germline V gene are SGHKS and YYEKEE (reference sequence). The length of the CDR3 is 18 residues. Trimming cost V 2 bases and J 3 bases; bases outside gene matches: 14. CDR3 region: CASSFVNRPTSSYNEQFF. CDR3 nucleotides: TGTGCCAGCAGCTTCGTTAATCGACCGACTAGCAGCTACAATGAGCAGTTCTTC.

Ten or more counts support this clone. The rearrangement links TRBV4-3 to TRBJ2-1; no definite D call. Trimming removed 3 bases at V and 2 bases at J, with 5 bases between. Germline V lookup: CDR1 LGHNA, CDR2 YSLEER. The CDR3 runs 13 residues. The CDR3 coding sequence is TGCGCCAGCAGCCATTATCCCTACAATGAGCAGTTCTTC. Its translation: CASSHYPYNEQFF.

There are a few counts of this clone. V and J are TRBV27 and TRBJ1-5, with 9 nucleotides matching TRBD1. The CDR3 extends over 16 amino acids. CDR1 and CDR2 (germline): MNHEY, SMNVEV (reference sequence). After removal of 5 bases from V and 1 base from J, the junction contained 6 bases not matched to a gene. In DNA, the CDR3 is TGTGCCAGCAGTCCAAGGACAGGGGTGAGCAATCAGCCCCAGCATTTT. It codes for CASSPRTGVSNQPQHF.

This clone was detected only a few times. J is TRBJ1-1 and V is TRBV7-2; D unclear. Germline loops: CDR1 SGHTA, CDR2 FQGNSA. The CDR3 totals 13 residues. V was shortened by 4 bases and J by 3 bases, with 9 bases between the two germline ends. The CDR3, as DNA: TGTGCCAGCAGCTCGAATCGAGACACTGAAGCTTTCTTT. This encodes CASSSNRDTEAFF. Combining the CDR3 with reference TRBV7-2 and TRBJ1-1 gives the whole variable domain GAGVSQSPSNKVTEKGKDVELRCDPISGHTALYWYRQSLGQGLEFLIYFQGNSAPDKSGLPSDRFSAERTGGSVSTLTIQRTQQEDSAVYLCASSSNRDTEAFFGQGTRLTVV.

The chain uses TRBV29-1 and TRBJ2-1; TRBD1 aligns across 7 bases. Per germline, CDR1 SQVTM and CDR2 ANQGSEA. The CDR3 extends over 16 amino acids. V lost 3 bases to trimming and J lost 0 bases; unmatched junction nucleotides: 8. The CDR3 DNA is TGCAGCGTTGATAGGTCGGGACAGAGCTCCTACAATGAGCAGTTCTTC. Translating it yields CSVDRSGQSSYNEQFF.

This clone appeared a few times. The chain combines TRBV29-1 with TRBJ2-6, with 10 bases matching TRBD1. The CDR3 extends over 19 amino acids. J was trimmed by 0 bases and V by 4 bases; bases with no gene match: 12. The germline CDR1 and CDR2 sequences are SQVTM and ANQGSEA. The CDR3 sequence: CSVGSSTGGRPSGANVLTF. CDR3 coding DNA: TGCAGCGTTGGGTCTTCGACAGGGGGCCGTCCCTCTGGGGCCAACGTCCTGACTTTC.

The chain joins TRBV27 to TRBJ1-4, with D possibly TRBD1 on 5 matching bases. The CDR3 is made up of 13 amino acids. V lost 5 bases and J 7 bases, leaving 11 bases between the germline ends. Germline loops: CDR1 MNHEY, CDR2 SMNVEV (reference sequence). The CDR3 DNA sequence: TGTGCCAGCAGTCCAAGAAGGGGTGAAAAACTGTTTTTT. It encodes CASSPRRGEKLFF. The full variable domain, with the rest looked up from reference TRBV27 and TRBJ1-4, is EAQVTQNPRYLITVTGKKLTVTCSQNMNHEYMSWYRQDPGLGLRQIYYSMNVEVTDKGDVPEGYKVSRKEKRNFPLILESPSPNQTSLYFCASSPRRGEKLFFGSGTQLSVL.

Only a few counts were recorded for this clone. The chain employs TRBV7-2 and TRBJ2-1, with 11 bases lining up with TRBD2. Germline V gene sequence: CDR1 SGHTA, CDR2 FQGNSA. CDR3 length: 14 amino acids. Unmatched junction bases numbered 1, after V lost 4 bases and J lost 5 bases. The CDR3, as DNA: TGTGCCAGCAGCTCGGGACTAGCGGACAATGAGCAGTTCTTC. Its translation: CASSSGLADNEQFF.

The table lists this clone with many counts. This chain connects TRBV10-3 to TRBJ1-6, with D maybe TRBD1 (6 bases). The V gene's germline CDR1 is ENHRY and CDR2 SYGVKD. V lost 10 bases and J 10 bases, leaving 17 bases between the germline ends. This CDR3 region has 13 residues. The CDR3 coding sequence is TGTGCCACCCAGAACAGGGATGACTCACCCCTCCACTTT. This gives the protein CATQNRDDSPLHF.

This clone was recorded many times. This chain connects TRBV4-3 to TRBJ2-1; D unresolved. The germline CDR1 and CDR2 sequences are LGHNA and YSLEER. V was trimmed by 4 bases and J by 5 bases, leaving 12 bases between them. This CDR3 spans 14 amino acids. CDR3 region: CASSLLGGNNEQFF. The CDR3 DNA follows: TGCGCCAGCAGCCTCCTAGGCGGTAACAATGAGCAGTTCTTC.

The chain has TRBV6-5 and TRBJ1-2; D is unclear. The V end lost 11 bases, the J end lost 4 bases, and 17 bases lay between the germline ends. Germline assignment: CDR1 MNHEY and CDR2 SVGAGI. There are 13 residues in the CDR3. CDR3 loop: CAAHRVASYGYTF. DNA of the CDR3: TGTGCCGCCCACAGAGTAGCGAGCTATGGCTACACCTTC.

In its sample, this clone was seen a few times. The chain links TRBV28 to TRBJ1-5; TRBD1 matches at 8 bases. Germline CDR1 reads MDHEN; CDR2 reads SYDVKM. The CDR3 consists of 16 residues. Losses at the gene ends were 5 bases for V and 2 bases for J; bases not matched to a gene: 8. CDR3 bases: TGTGCCAGCAGTCCCATCGGACAGGGCGGCAATCAGCCCCAGCATTTT. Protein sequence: CASSPIGQGGNQPQHF.